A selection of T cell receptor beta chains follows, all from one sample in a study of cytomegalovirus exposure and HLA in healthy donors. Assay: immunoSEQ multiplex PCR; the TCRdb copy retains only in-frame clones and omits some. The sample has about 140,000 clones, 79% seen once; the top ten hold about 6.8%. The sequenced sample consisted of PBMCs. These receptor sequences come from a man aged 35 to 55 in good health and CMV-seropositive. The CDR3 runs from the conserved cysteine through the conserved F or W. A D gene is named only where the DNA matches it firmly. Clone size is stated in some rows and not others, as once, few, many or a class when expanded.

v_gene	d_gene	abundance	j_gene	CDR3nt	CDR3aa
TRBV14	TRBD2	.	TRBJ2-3	TGTGCCAGCAGCCAAGATCTTTACGGGACTAGCGGAATCACAGATACGCAGTATTTT	CASSQDLYGTSGITDTQYF
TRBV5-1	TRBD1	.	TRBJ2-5	TGCGCCAGCAGCTTGGCCAGGGGGGAGACCCAGTACTTC	CASSLARGETQYF
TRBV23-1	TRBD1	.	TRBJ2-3	TGCGCCAGCAGTCATCATCAGGGGGCTAGCGGCACAGATACGCAGTATTTT	CASSHHQGASGTDTQYF
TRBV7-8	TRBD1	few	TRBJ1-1	TGTGCCAGCAGCTTGGGACAGACGAACACTGAAGCTTTCTTT	CASSLGQTNTEAFF
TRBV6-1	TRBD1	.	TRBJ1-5	TGTGCCAGCAGTGATTTGTGGACAGGGCTGGTTGGCAATCAGCCCCAGCATTTT	CASSDLWTGLVGNQPQHF
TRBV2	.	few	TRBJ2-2	TGTGCCAGCAGTGTGGGGAATAGCGCGAACACCGGGGAGCTGTTTTTT	CASSVGNSANTGELFF
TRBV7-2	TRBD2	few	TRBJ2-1	TGTGCCAGCAGCCCCCACAGCGGGAGGATCAATGAGCAGTTCTTC	CASSPHSGRINEQFF
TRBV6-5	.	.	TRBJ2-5	TGTGCCAGCAGTTACTCTTTTGGGCTAGAGGGCAAGACCCAGTACTTC	CASSYSFGLEGKTQYF
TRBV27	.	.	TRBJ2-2	TGTGCCAGCAGTGCCGGGACACTAACCGGGGAGCTGTTTTTT	CASSAGTLTGELFF
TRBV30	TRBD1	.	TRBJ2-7	TGTGCCTGGAGTCGAGGGACAGCAGGCGAGCAGTACTTC	CAWSRGTAGEQYF
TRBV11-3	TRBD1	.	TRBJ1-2	TGTGCCAGCAGCTCAGAGACAGCGAGACAGGGAAGAGCTAACTATGGCTACACCTTC	CASSSETARQGRANYGYTF
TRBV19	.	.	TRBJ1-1	TGTGCCGCCAATGAGCATTTGAACACTGAAGCTTTCTTT	CAANEHLNTEAFF
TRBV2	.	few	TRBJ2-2	TGTGCCAGCAGGGGCCAGGCGAACACCGGGGAGCTGTTTTTT	CASRGQANTGELFF
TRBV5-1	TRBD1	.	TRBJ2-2	TGCGCCAGCAGCGTAACAGGGGGCTCGGAGGAGCTGTTTTTT	CASSVTGGSEELFF
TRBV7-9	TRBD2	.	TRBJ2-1	TGTGCCAGCAGCTTAGGTAGCATTGGCGGGAGTAGGAGTGAGCAGTTCTTC	CASSLGSIGGSRSEQFF
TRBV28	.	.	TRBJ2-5	TGTGCCAGCAGTTTAGTCTCCCCGCAAGAGACCCAGTACTTC	CASSLVSPQETQYF
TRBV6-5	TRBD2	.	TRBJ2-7	TGTGCCAGCAGTACTCTAGCGGAAGGGTCCTACGAGCAGTACTTC	CASSTLAEGSYEQYF
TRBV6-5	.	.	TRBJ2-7	TGTGCCAGCAGTTACGGGGCCGAGCAGTACTTC	CASSYGAEQYF
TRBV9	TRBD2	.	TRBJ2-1	TGTGCCAGCAGCGTAGCGGTGGGCCCGGGACTAGCGGGAGGGCTGGGCTACAATGAGCAGTTCTTC	CASSVAVGPGLAGGLGYNEQFF
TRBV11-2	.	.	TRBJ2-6	TGTGCCAGCAGCTCCCACAGGCCTAGCTCTGGGGCCAACGTCCTGACTTTC	CASSSHRPSSGANVLTF
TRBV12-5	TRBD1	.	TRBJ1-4	TGTGCTAGTGGTACAGGGGCCACTAATGAAAAACTGTTTTTT	CASGTGATNEKLFF
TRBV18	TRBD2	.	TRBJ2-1	TGTGCCAGCTCACCACCGGGGACTAGCGATGAGCAGTTCTTC	CASSPPGTSDEQFF
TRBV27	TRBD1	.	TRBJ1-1	TGTGCCAGCAGTTACACAGGGGGCTGGACTGAAGCTTTCTTT	CASSYTGGWTEAFF
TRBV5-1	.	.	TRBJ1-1	TGCGCCAGCAGCTTGGCCGGGGTTATCACTGAAGCTTTCTTT	CASSLAGVITEAFF